The 9 T cell receptor beta chains listed next were all sequenced from one sample in a study of blood T cell repertoires in COVID-19. Measured with immunoSEQ multiplex PCR; TCRdb has only the in-frame clones, and not every one. Of about 70,000 clones listed, more than 75% are singletons. Sequenced sample: peripheral blood. Receptors were obtained from a human donor in a cohort sampled during active COVID-19.

The chain employs TRBV30 and TRBJ1-2, with a tentative D call TRBD1 (6 bases). There are 11 residues in the CDR3. CDR1 is GTSNPN, CDR2 SVGIG, per germline (reference sequence). CDR3 bases: TGTTCAGTATACATAGGGGGAGGCTACACCTTC. Amino acids: CSVYIGGGYTF.

The V and J genes are TRBV12-5 and TRBJ1-5; 10 bases agree with TRBD1. The CDR3 contains 16 residues. Per the germline V gene, CDR1 is LGHNT and CDR2 is FRNRAP. The junction had 5 bases not matched to a gene; V was cut back by 5 bases and J by 1 base. The CDR3 region has the DNA TGTGCTAGTGGTCCCTGGACAGGGGGAAGCAATCAGCCCCAGCATTTT. This sequence encodes CASGPWTGGSNQPQHF.

The rearrangement joins TRBV28 to TRBJ1-1; D uncertain. In germline, CDR1 is MDHEN, CDR2 SYDVKM. The length of the CDR3 is 14 residues. The ends were cut back, 3 bases at V and 0 bases at J, with 8 bases in the middle. The CDR3 nucleotides are TGTGCCAGCAGTTTTGTAGCCTTGAACACTGAAGCTTTCTTT. It translates to CASSFVALNTEAFF.

This clone counts as medium-sized. The genes are TRBV7-8 and TRBJ2-7; the match to TRBD1 covers 7 bases. Trimming took 1 base from V and 7 from J; bases not matched to a gene: 4. The CDR3 length is 13 residues. Germline V gene lookup returns CDR1 SGHVS and CDR2 FQNEAQ. The CDR3 DNA is TGTGCCAGCAGCTTAGGAGACAGGGAAGAGCAGTACTTC. Translated: CASSLGDREEQYF.

V usage is TRBV4-1 and J usage is TRBJ1-5; 7 nucleotides align to TRBD1. In germline, CDR1 is MGHRA, CDR2 YSYEKL. There are 14 residues in the CDR3. V was clipped by 3 bases and J by 3 bases; unmatched bases: 2. CDR3 coding DNA: TGCGCCAGCAGCCAGGGACAGTACAATCAGCCCCAGCATTTT. It yields the protein CASSQGQYNQPQHF.

This rearrangement joins TRBV11-2 to TRBJ2-7; 7 bases map to TRBD1. Germline assignment: CDR1 SGHAT and CDR2 FQNNGV. V lost 0 bases and J lost 5; bases outside the gene matches: 10. CDR3 length: 16 amino acids. CDR3 nucleotide sequence: TGTGCCAGCAGCTTAGACGGGTACAGGGGTGGTCACGAGCAGTACTTC. This encodes CASSLDGYRGGHEQYF.

The chain links TRBV6-2 or TRBV6-3 to TRBJ2-1, with D tentatively TRBD2 (6 bases). V gave up 5 bases and J gave up 4 bases, with 9 bases separating them. Germline V gives CDR1 MNHEY, CDR2 SVGEGT. This CDR3 is built from 13 residues. CDR3 coding DNA: TGTGCCAGCAGTAACGGGGGTTACAATGAGCAGTTCTTC. Translating it yields CASSNGGYNEQFF.

The chain recombines TRBV9 with TRBJ2-7, with 9 bases fitting TRBD1. Germline assignment: CDR1 SGDLS and CDR2 YYNGEE. This CDR3 is built from 16 residues. V was pared by 0 bases and J by 2 bases, with 6 bases of the junction left unmatched. The CDR3 nucleotides are TGTGCCAGCAGCGTAGTTTGGGGGACAGGGACCTACGAGCAGTACTTC. It translates to CASSVVWGTGTYEQYF.

This rearrangement joins TRBV3-1 (or the pseudogene TRBV3-2) to TRBJ1-6, with TRBD1 matching over 7 bases. J was trimmed by 6 bases and V by 4 bases; bases with no gene match: 18. The CDR3 sequence is 19 residues long. CDR1 is LGHDT, CDR2 YNNKEL, per germline (reference sequence). Here the CDR3 reads CASSPLDSLDRIRNSPLHF. The DNA for the CDR3 is TGTGCCAGCAGCCCATTAGACTCCTTGGACAGGATTCGTAATTCACCCCTCCACTTT.